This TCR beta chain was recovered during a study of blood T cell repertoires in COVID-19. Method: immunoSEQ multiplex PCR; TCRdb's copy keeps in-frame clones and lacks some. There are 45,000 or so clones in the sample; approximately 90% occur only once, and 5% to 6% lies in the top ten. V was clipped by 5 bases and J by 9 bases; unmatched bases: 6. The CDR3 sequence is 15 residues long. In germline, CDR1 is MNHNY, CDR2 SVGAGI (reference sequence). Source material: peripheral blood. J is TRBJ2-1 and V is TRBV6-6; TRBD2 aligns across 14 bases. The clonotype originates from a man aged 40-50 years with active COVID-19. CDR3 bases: TGTGCCAGCAGTAGGGGACTAGCGGGAGAGTCTGAGCAGTTCTTC. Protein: CASSRGLAGESEQFF.